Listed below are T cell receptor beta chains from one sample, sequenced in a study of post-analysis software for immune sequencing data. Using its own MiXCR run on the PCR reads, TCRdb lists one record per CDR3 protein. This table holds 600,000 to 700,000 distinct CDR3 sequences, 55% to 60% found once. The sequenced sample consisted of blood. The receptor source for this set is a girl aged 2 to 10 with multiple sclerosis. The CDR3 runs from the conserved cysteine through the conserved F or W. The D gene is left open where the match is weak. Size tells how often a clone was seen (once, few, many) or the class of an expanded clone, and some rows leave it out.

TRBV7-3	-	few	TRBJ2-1	CASSLTGSGYLDEQFF	TGTGCCAGCAGCTTAACTGGGTCAGGGTATCTCGATGAGCAGTTCTTC
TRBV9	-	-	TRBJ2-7	CASSRSTDYYEQYF	TGTGCCAGCAGCCGTTCGACAGACTACTACGAGCAGTACTTC
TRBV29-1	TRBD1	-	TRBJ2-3	CSAGTGGPDTQYF	TGCAGCGCAGGGACAGGGGGCCCAGATACGCAGTATTTT
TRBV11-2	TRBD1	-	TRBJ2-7	CASSGYRGKRHEQYF	TGTGCCAGCAGCGGTTACAGGGGTAAGAGGCACGAGCAGTACTTC
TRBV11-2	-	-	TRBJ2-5	CASSHSGKETQYF	TGTGCCAGCAGCCATTCCGGGAAAGAGACCCAGTACTTC
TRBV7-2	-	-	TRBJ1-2	CASSLVHGSDRYGYTF	TGTGCCAGCAGCTTAGTACACGGATCAGATCGCTATGGCTACACCTTC
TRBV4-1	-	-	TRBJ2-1	CASSQVSGNEQFF	TGCGCCAGCAGCCAAGTTTCCGGCAATGAGCAGTTCTTC
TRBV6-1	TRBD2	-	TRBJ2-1	CASGRLAVITQGYNEQFF	TGTGCCAGCGGGCGACTAGCGGTTATTACCCAGGGATACAATGAGCAGTTCTTC
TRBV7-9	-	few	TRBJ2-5	CASSLGGLPGETQYF	TGTGCCAGCAGCTTAGGGGGACTGCCGGGAGAGACCCAGTACTTC
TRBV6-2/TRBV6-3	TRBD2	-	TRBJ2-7	CASRPGRLAAIYEQYF	TGTGCCAGCAGGCCCGGGAGGCTAGCGGCTATCTACGAGCAGTACTTC
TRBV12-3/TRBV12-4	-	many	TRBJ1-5	CASSFGGNQPQHF	TGTGCCAGCAGTTTCGGGGGCAATCAGCCCCAGCATTTT
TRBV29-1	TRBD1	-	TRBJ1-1	CSARGRQDTEAFF	TGCAGCGCTAGGGGGCGACAGGACACTGAAGCTTTCTTT
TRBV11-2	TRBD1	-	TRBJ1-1	CASSLEGQGEAFF	TGTGCCAGCAGCTTAGAGGGACAGGGTGAAGCTTTCTTT
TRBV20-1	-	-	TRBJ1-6	CSARGSSYNSPLHF	TGCAGTGCTAGGGGTAGCTCCTATAATTCACCCCTCCACTTT
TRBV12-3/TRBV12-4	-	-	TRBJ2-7	CASSLGGQGAYEQYF	TGTGCCAGCAGTTTAGGTGGGCAGGGTGCCTACGAGCAGTACTTC
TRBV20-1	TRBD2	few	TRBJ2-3	CSARTAGVIVADTQYF	TGCAGTGCCAGAACAGCGGGAGTAATAGTGGCAGATACGCAGTATTTT
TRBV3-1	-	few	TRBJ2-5	CASSSAGRETQYF	TGTGCCAGCAGCTCCGCGGGGAGGGAGACCCAGTACTTC
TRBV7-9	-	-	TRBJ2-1	CAGSLGLTTYNEQFF	TGTGCCGGCAGCTTGGGCCTTACCACTTACAATGAGCAGTTCTTC
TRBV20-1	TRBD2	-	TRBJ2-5	CSARVAGAQETQYF	TGCAGTGCTAGGGTAGCGGGGGCCCAAGAGACCCAGTACTTC
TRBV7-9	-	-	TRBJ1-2	CASSLAGQAYGYTF	TGTGCCAGCAGCTTAGCGGGGCAGGCTTATGGCTACACCTTC
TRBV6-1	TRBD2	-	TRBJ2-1	CASSRTSGRLGVYNEQFF	TGTGCCAGCAGTCGGACTAGCGGGAGGCTAGGGGTGTACAATGAGCAGTTCTTC
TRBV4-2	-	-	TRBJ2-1	CASSSPELARRNEQFF	TGTGCCAGCAGCTCCCCGGAGCTAGCAAGGCGAAATGAGCAGTTCTTC
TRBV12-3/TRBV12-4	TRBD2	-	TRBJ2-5	CASSLGTSGGVGLQYF	TGTGCCAGCAGTCTTGGGACTAGCGGGGGAGTAGGGCTCCAGTACTTC
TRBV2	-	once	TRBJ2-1	CASGSDNEQFF	TGTGCCAGCGGATCGGACAATGAGCAGTTCTTC
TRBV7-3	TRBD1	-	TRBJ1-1	CASSLGGQANTEAFF	TGTGCCAGCAGCTTGGGGGGACAGGCGAACACTGAAGCTTTCTTT
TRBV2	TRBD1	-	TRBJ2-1	CASTGGFAYNEQFF	TGTGCCAGCACAGGGGGCTTTGCCTACAATGAGCAGTTCTTC
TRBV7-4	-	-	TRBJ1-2	CASSLDSLANYGYTF	TGTGCCAGCAGCCTTGACAGCTTAGCTAACTATGGCTACACCTTC
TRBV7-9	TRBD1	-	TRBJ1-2	CASSLVTGGTYGYTF	TGTGCCAGCAGCTTAGTCACAGGGGGCACCTATGGCTACACCTTC
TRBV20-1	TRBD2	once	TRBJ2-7	CSARGLAEAYEQYF	TGCAGTGCCCGGGGACTAGCGGAGGCTTACGAGCAGTACTTC
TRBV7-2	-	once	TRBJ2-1	CASSLVSGHEQFF	TGTGCCAGCAGCTTAGTTTCGGGCCATGAGCAGTTCTTC
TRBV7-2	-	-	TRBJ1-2	CASSLGGSRGVYGYTF	TGTGCCAGCAGCTTGGGTGGGTCCAGGGGAGTTTATGGCTACACCTTC
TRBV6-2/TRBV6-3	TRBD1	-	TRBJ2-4	CASSPGQGATKNIQYF	TGTGCCAGCAGTCCCGGACAGGGGGCTACCAAAAACATTCAGTACTTC
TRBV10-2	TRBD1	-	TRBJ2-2	CASRTGTGRTGELFF	TGCGCCAGCAGGACCGGGACAGGGAGGACCGGGGAGCTGTTTTTT
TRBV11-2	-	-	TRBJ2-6	CASSLARTVGGANVLTF	TGTGCCAGCAGCTTGGCCAGGACCGTTGGGGGGGCCAACGTCCTGACTTTC
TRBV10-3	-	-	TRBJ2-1	CAISEGWSNEQFF	TGTGCCATCAGTGAGGGATGGTCCAATGAGCAGTTCTTC
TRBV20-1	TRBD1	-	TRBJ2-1	CSARSGTGGHEQFF	TGCAGTGCTCGGTCCGGGACAGGGGGCCATGAGCAGTTCTTC
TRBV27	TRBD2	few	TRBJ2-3	CASRVLAGGQTDTQYF	TGTGCCAGCAGGGTCCTGGCGGGGGGTCAGACAGATACGCAGTATTTT
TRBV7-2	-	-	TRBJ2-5	CASSPSGDQETQYF	TGTGCCAGCAGCCCCTCGGGCGACCAAGAGACCCAGTACTTC
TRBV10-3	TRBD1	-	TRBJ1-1	CAIRTRQGYQWDAEAFF	TGTGCCATCAGGACCCGACAGGGCTATCAGTGGGACGCTGAAGCTTTCTTT
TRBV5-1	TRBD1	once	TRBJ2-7	CASSQGTGNNEQYF	TGCGCCAGCAGCCAGGGGACAGGGAACAACGAGCAGTACTTC
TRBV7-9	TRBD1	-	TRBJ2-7	CASSLQTGSEIEQYF	TGTGCCAGCAGCTTACAGACAGGGAGTGAGATCGAGCAGTACTTC
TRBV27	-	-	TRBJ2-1	CASSLRGDQDEQFF	TGTGCCAGCAGTTTACGGGGAGATCAGGATGAGCAGTTCTTC
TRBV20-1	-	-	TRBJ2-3	CSARAGFSTDTQYF	TGCAGTGCTAGAGCAGGGTTCAGCACAGATACGCAGTATTTT
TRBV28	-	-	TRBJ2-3	CASSRGTQYF	TGTGCCAGCAGCCGAGGTACGCAGTATTTT
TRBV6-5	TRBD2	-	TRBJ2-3	CASRGLGIADTQYF	TGTGCCAGCAGGGGACTAGGAATCGCAGATACGCAGTATTTT
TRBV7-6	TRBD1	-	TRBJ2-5	CASSYDRAQKTQYF	TGTGCCAGCAGCTACGACAGGGCCCAAAAGACCCAGTACTTC
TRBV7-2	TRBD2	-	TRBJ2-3	CASSPISGGAVDTQYF	TGTGCCAGCAGCCCGATAAGCGGGGGGGCCGTAGATACGCAGTATTTT
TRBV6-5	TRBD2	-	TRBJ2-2	CASSTSGTGELFF	TGTGCCAGCAGCACTAGCGGCACCGGGGAGCTGTTTTTT
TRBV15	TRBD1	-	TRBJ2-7	CATSSNRGPSEQYF	TGTGCCACCAGCAGTAACAGGGGGCCGAGTGAGCAGTACTTC
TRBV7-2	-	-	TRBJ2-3	CASSFTGTVARRPQYF	TGTGCCAGCAGCTTTACCGGGACGGTGGCCCGCAGGCCGCAGTATTTT
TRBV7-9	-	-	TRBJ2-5	CAAAPLTSNQETQYF	TGTGCCGCCGCGCCCCTGACTTCAAACCAAGAGACCCAGTACTTC
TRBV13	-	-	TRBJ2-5	CASSPRVGFGQETQYF	TGTGCCAGCAGCCCCAGGGTAGGCTTCGGGCAAGAGACCCAGTACTTC
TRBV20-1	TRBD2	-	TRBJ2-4	CSARPSLAGGQNIQYF	TGCAGTGCTAGGCCTTCACTAGCGGGGGGACAAAACATTCAGTACTTC
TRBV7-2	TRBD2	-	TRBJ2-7	CASKGREGYNEQYF	TGTGCCAGCAAGGGGAGGGAGGGATACAATGAGCAGTACTTC
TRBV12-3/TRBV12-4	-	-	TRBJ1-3	CASSTAGNTIYF	TGTGCCAGCAGTACAGCTGGAAACACCATATATTTT
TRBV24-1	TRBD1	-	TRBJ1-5	CATSDGTGGGQPQHF	TGTGCCACCAGTGATGGTACAGGGGGGGGTCAGCCCCAGCATTTT
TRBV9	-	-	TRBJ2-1	CASSVDGNTHNEQFF	TGTGCCAGCAGCGTAGACGGTAACACTCACAATGAGCAGTTCTTC